A selection of T cell receptor beta chains follows, all from one sample in a study of blood T cell repertoires in COVID-19. Sequencing used immunoSEQ multiplex PCR; TCRdb keeps in-frame clones, though not all of them. The table shows some 310,000 clones, with about nine tenths occurring only once. Sample: peripheral blood. The receptors come from a woman aged 25 to 39 with COVID-19, enrolled during active disease. The CDR3 runs from the conserved cysteine through the conserved F or W. The order of the fields is D gene, V gene, clone size, J gene, CDR3 DNA, CDR3 protein. A D gene is named only where the DNA matches it firmly. Only some rows state a clone size, as once, few, many or a class for expanded clones.

D: TRBD1
V: TRBV6-5
size: NA
J: TRBJ1-2
DNA: TGTGCCAGCAGTTACTTGACAGGGGCGACTAACTATGGCTACACCTTC
CDR3: CASSYLTGATNYGYTF

D: TRBD2
V: TRBV15
size: NA
J: TRBJ2-3
DNA: TGTGCCACCAGCAGAGATAAACCGGCTAGCGGGAGGACAGATACGCAGTATTTT
CDR3: CATSRDKPASGRTDTQYF

D: NA
V: TRBV18
size: NA
J: TRBJ1-1
DNA: TGTGCCAGCTCACCCTGGGCAGATTTAAACACTGAAGCTTTCTTT
CDR3: CASSPWADLNTEAFF

D: NA
V: TRBV19
size: NA
J: TRBJ1-1
DNA: TGTGCCAGTAGTATAGATCTAAACAGTGGCACAGAAGCTTTCTTT
CDR3: CASSIDLNSGTEAFF

D: NA
V: TRBV9
size: NA
J: TRBJ2-1
DNA: TGTGCCAGCAGCGTAGCTCTCCGAGCTGGAGACAATGAGCAGTTCTTC
CDR3: CASSVALRAGDNEQFF

D: TRBD1
V: TRBV10-3
size: NA
J: TRBJ1-2
DNA: TGTGCCATCGCCGGACAGGGGAAAGGCTACACCTTC
CDR3: CAIAGQGKGYTF

D: NA
V: TRBV7-9
size: once
J: TRBJ2-2
DNA: TGTGCCAGCGGGGGGGCTACGAACACCGGGGAGCTGTTTTTT
CDR3: CASGGATNTGELFF

D: TRBD1
V: TRBV10-2
size: NA
J: TRBJ1-2
DNA: TGCGCCAGCAGTGAGAGAATCGGGCAGGGGGCCTACTATGGCTACACCTTC
CDR3: CASSERIGQGAYYGYTF

D: NA
V: TRBV6-5
size: NA
J: TRBJ2-4
DNA: TGTGCCAGCACCTTTGACAGGGCCAAAAACATTCAGTACTTC
CDR3: CASTFDRAKNIQYF

D: NA
V: TRBV5-4
size: NA
J: TRBJ1-6
DNA: TGTGCCAGCAGCTTGAGGTTCGACGGGAATTCACCCCTCCACTTT
CDR3: CASSLRFDGNSPLHF

D: TRBD1
V: TRBV2
size: NA
J: TRBJ2-6
DNA: TGTGCCAGCCGTGGGACAGGGGTTGCTGAGGCCAACGTCCTGACTTTC
CDR3: CASRGTGVAEANVLTF

D: TRBD2
V: TRBV4-2
size: NA
J: TRBJ2-1
DNA: TGTGCCAGCAGCCAAACAGGCACTAGCGGGACGTACAATGAGCAGTTCTTC
CDR3: CASSQTGTSGTYNEQFF

D: TRBD1
V: TRBV7-2
size: NA
J: TRBJ1-1
DNA: TGTGCCAGCAGCCCGGACAGGGGAGACACTGAAGCTTTCTTT
CDR3: CASSPDRGDTEAFF

D: NA
V: TRBV4-1
size: NA
J: TRBJ2-3
DNA: TGCGCCAGCAGCCATCCCCTAGGAGATACGCAGTATTTT
CDR3: CASSHPLGDTQYF

D: NA
V: TRBV6-4
size: NA
J: TRBJ1-1
DNA: TGTGCCAGCAAGAAGACAGGCAACACTGAAGCTTTCTTT
CDR3: CASKKTGNTEAFF

D: TRBD1
V: TRBV7-9
size: NA
J: TRBJ2-5
DNA: TGTGCCAGCAGCTTAGTGGGGGCAGGGGGCGCAGAGACCCAGTACTTC
CDR3: CASSLVGAGGAETQYF

D: TRBD1
V: TRBV10-3
size: once
J: TRBJ1-2
DNA: TGTGCGGCCGCAGGGGGAGCGCATTATGGCTACACCTTC
CDR3: CAAAGGAHYGYTF

D: NA
V: TRBV3-1/TRBV3-2
size: once
J: TRBJ1-5
DNA: TGTGCCAGCAGCCAAGTCCCAGGGCTGGGCAATCAGCCCCAGCATTTT
CDR3: CASSQVPGLGNQPQHF

D: NA
V: TRBV30
size: NA
J: TRBJ1-1
DNA: TGTGCCTGGGACTTTACCAAGAACACTGAAGCTTTCTTT
CDR3: CAWDFTKNTEAFF

D: TRBD2
V: TRBV5-4
size: many
J: TRBJ2-1
DNA: TGTGCCAGCAGCTACGGACTAGCGGTCTACAATGAGCAGTTCTTC
CDR3: CASSYGLAVYNEQFF

D: TRBD1
V: TRBV28
size: NA
J: TRBJ1-5
DNA: TGTGCCAGCAGCGCAGGGGGGACCAATCAGCCCCAGCATTTT
CDR3: CASSAGGTNQPQHF

D: TRBD1
V: TRBV19
size: NA
J: TRBJ1-2
DNA: TGTGCCAGTAGTATTCGAGACAGGGGGAACGGCTACACCTTC
CDR3: CASSIRDRGNGYTF

D: NA
V: TRBV5-1
size: NA
J: TRBJ2-5
DNA: TGCGCCAGCAGCCCCCGCCTCAACAGGGTCCAGTCGCCGGAGACCCAGTACTTC
CDR3: CASSPRLNRVQSPETQYF

D: TRBD1
V: TRBV7-9
size: NA
J: TRBJ1-6
DNA: TGTGCCAGCAGCTTAGCGTGGGACAGGCCCGACCATTCACCCCTCCACTTT
CDR3: CASSLAWDRPDHSPLHF

D: TRBD2
V: TRBV5-1
size: NA
J: TRBJ2-3
DNA: TGCGCCAGCAGCTTGGCCGCGCGGACTAGCGGGAGACGAGATACGCAGTATTTT
CDR3: CASSLAARTSGRRDTQYF

D: NA
V: TRBV10-3
size: NA
J: TRBJ1-1
DNA: TGTGCCACCCACCAGGCCCTAAACACTGAAGCTTTCTTT
CDR3: CATHQALNTEAFF

D: TRBD1
V: TRBV5-6
size: NA
J: TRBJ2-7
DNA: TGTGCCAGCCTGGACAGGGGATACGAGCAGTACTTC
CDR3: CASLDRGYEQYF

D: TRBD2
V: TRBV18
size: NA
J: TRBJ2-1
DNA: TGTGCCAGCTCACCGGGACTAGCGGGATACAATGAGCAGTTCTTC
CDR3: CASSPGLAGYNEQFF

D: NA
V: TRBV12-3/TRBV12-4
size: NA
J: TRBJ1-1
DNA: TGTGCCAGCACCCGACTGGGGAACACTGAAGCTTTCTTT
CDR3: CASTRLGNTEAFF

D: NA
V: TRBV13
size: NA
J: TRBJ2-2
DNA: TGTGCCAGCAGCTTACGTGTTTCCGGGGAGCTGTTTTTT
CDR3: CASSLRVSGELFF

D: NA
V: TRBV18
size: NA
J: TRBJ2-7
DNA: TGTGCCAGCTCACCACGAACTTACGAGCAGTACTTC
CDR3: CASSPRTYEQYF

D: TRBD1
V: TRBV12-3/TRBV12-4
size: NA
J: TRBJ1-1
DNA: TGTGCCAGCAGTCCCCGGACAGGATCTGAAGCTTTCTTT
CDR3: CASSPRTGSEAFF

D: NA
V: TRBV20-1
size: NA
J: TRBJ2-3
DNA: TGCAGTGCTAAAGAACCGGACAGGCAGTATTTT
CDR3: CSAKEPDRQYF

D: NA
V: TRBV5-1
size: NA
J: TRBJ1-2
DNA: TGCGCCAGCAGCTTGGGTTCCGACTATGGCTACACCTTC
CDR3: CASSLGSDYGYTF

D: TRBD2
V: TRBV7-2
size: NA
J: TRBJ2-5
DNA: TGTGCCAGCGAGCGGGGGGTTGGGGAGACCCAGTACTTC
CDR3: CASERGVGETQYF

D: TRBD1
V: TRBV5-1
size: NA
J: TRBJ2-5
DNA: TGCGCCAGCAGCCCCCGGGACAGGGGATTTGTTGAGACCCAGTACTTC
CDR3: CASSPRDRGFVETQYF

D: NA
V: TRBV28
size: NA
J: TRBJ1-2
DNA: TGTGCCAGCAGTTTCCCTACCGGGACTAACTATGGCTACACCTTC
CDR3: CASSFPTGTNYGYTF

D: TRBD1
V: TRBV27
size: NA
J: TRBJ2-1
DNA: TGTGCCAGCAGTTTAAGGGACAGCGACTACAATGAGCAGTTCTTC
CDR3: CASSLRDSDYNEQFF

D: NA
V: TRBV6-4
size: NA
J: TRBJ1-1
DNA: TGTGCCAGCAGTGAGGGCCGGAACACTGAAGCTTTCTTT
CDR3: CASSEGRNTEAFF

D: NA
V: TRBV6-5
size: NA
J: TRBJ1-6
DNA: TGTGCCAGCAGTTACTCCGGGGGGTTCAATTCACCCCTCCACTTT
CDR3: CASSYSGGFNSPLHF

D: NA
V: TRBV19
size: NA
J: TRBJ1-2
DNA: TGTGCCAGTAGTAAGGACATTTACAACTATGGCTACACCTTC
CDR3: CASSKDIYNYGYTF

D: NA
V: TRBV12-3/TRBV12-4
size: NA
J: TRBJ2-3
DNA: TGTGCCAGCTTACTCGGGAGCACAGATACGCAGTATTTT
CDR3: CASLLGSTDTQYF

D: TRBD1
V: TRBV19
size: NA
J: TRBJ2-5
DNA: TGTGCCAGTAGTCGTGGGCCAGGGGGCACGGAGACCCAGTACTTC
CDR3: CASSRGPGGTETQYF

D: NA
V: TRBV7-9
size: NA
J: TRBJ2-3
DNA: TGTGCCAGCAGCCTTTCTGCAGATACGCAGTATTTT
CDR3: CASSLSADTQYF

D: NA
V: TRBV20-1
size: NA
J: TRBJ1-1
DNA: TGCAGTGCTAGTTTTTATGCGGCAGTAGAAGCTTTCTTT
CDR3: CSASFYAAVEAFF

D: TRBD2
V: TRBV12-5
size: NA
J: TRBJ2-1
DNA: TGTGCTAGTGGTTACTCGACTAGCGGGAGCTCCTACAATGAGCAGTTCTTC
CDR3: CASGYSTSGSSYNEQFF

D: TRBD1
V: TRBV10-3
size: NA
J: TRBJ1-5
DNA: TGTGCCATCAGTGAGGTCGGGACAGGGGGAAATCAGCCCCAGCATTTT
CDR3: CAISEVGTGGNQPQHF

D: NA
V: TRBV12-3/TRBV12-4
size: many
J: TRBJ1-6
DNA: TGTGCCAGCAGCTTCAACCGGGGTCCCCTCCACTTT
CDR3: CASSFNRGPLHF

D: TRBD2
V: TRBV3-1/TRBV3-2
size: NA
J: TRBJ2-2
DNA: TGTGCCAGCAGCCACATCCTTGCGGGACTAGCGGGATTGGCGAACACCGGGGAGCTGTTTTTT
CDR3: CASSHILAGLAGLANTGELFF